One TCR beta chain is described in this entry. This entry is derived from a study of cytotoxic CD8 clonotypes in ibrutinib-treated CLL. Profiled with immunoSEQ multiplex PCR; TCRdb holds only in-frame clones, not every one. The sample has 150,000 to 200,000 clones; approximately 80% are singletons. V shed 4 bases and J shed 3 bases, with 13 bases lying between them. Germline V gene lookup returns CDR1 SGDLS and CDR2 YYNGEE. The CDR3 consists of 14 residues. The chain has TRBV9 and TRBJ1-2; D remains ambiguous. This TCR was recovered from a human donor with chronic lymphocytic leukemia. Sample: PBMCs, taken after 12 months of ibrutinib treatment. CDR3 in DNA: TGTGCCAGCAGCCTCAAGCAGGAACACTATGGCTACACCTTC. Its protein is CASSLKQEHYGYTF.